A selection of T cell receptor beta chains follows, all from one sample in a study of cytotoxic CD8 clonotypes in ibrutinib-treated CLL. Repertoires were generated with immunoSEQ multiplex PCR, while TCRdb's copy carries only in-frame clones and drops some. The repertoire includes fewer than 50,000 clones, around half of them detected once, and approximately 29% sits in the top ten. The sequencing here drew on PBMCs, taken after 12 months of ibrutinib treatment. Source of these receptors: a human donor with chronic lymphocytic leukemia. Each CDR3 is given with its conserved first and last residue. A D gene is named only where the DNA matches it firmly. Clone size appears in some rows only: once, few, many, or a class for an expanded clone.

d_gene	j_gene	v_gene	abundance	CDR3aa	CDR3nt
TRBD2	TRBJ2-1	TRBV2	.	CASSEALGTSASNEQFF	TGTGCCAGCAGTGAAGCGCTGGGGACTAGCGCCTCTAATGAGCAGTTCTTC
.	TRBJ1-1	TRBV7-2	.	CASSLAQRGVEAFF	TGTGCCAGCAGCTTAGCACAGAGAGGTGTTGAAGCTTTCTTT
.	TRBJ1-2	TRBV20-1	few	CSARTAGYTF	TGCAGTGCTAGGACCGCTGGCTACACCTTC
.	TRBJ2-3	TRBV9	.	CASSVANRGDTQYF	TGTGCCAGCAGCGTAGCTAATCGGGGAGATACGCAGTATTTT
TRBD1	TRBJ2-7	TRBV29-1	few	CSVRGTGAHEQYF	TGCAGCGTTAGAGGGACAGGGGCCCACGAGCAGTACTTC
TRBD1	TRBJ1-2	TRBV5-1	.	CASSIDRGNGYTF	TGCGCCAGCAGCATTGACAGGGGAAATGGCTACACCTTC
TRBD1	TRBJ1-6	TRBV6-1	.	CASSLTGVGSPLHF	TGTGCCAGCAGCTTGACAGGGGTTGGCTCACCCCTCCACTTT
.	TRBJ1-1	TRBV18	few	CASTNVELGSGHTEAFF	TGTGCCAGCACAAACGTAGAGCTAGGGTCGGGGCACACTGAAGCTTTCTTT
.	TRBJ2-4	TRBV5-1	.	CASSTVEGIQYF	TGCGCCAGCAGCACCGTAGAAGGCATTCAGTACTTC
.	TRBJ2-7	TRBV5-6	.	CASSLDARSGDEQYF	TGTGCCAGCAGCTTAGATGCCAGGTCAGGAGACGAGCAGTACTTC
.	TRBJ1-2	TRBV6-1	.	CASTPGSNYGYTF	TGTGCCAGCACCCCAGGGTCGAACTATGGCTACACCTTC
.	TRBJ2-7	TRBV27	.	CASSLWGDSSFYSEQYF	TGTGCCAGCAGTTTATGGGGGGACAGCAGTTTCTACTCCGAGCAGTACTTC
.	TRBJ1-5	TRBV6-6	few	CASSILGYPQPQHF	TGTGCCAGCAGCATTTTGGGCTATCCTCAGCCCCAGCATTTT
TRBD1	TRBJ2-3	TRBV20-1	.	CRTGVSDTQYF	TGCAGGACAGGGGTTTCAGATACGCAGTATTTT
.	TRBJ1-3	TRBV4-1	few	CASSPRTSSGNTIYF	TGCGCCAGCAGCCCCCGGACAAGCTCTGGAAACACCATATATTTT
.	TRBJ2-2	TRBV30	many	CAWSVPPQGELFF	TGTGCCTGGAGTGTACCCCCACAGGGGGAGCTGTTTTTT
TRBD2	TRBJ2-3	TRBV5-4	.	CASSPTSGSHRATDTQYF	TGTGCCAGCAGCCCTACTAGCGGGAGCCACCGGGCCACAGATACGCAGTATTTT